These 16 T cell receptor beta chains were all obtained from the same sample, sequenced in a study of T cell responses to AZD1222 COVID-19 vaccine. TCRdb's table, derived via immunoSEQ multiplex PCR, lists solely in-frame clones and lacks some. Here the sample spans about 170,000 clones, roughly 87% being singletons. The sequences come from peripheral blood, collected 28 days after the second AZD1222 dose. These receptors all stem from an adult who received the AZD1222 COVID-19 vaccine.

The V gene is TRBV4-3, the J gene TRBJ1-2, with D perhaps TRBD1 (6 bases). This CDR3 has 14 amino acids. Germline V CDR1 and CDR2: LGHNA, YSLEER. The ends were cut back, 0 bases at V and 8 bases at J, with 13 bases in the middle. The CDR3 sequence is CASSQEAQGWGYTF. The CDR3 bases are TGCGCCAGCAGCCAAGAGGCCCAGGGGTGGGGCTACACCTTC.

This clone was picked up one time. V gene TRBV24-1 combines with J gene TRBJ1-5, with 9 bases aligning to TRBD1. Germline CDR1 is KGHDR and CDR2 is SFDVKD. The ends lost 4 bases at V and 6 bases at J; junction bases unmatched: 15. This CDR3 spans 18 amino acids. CDR3 loop: CATSEGTGLAGGSQPQHF. The CDR3 DNA reads TGTGCCACCAGTGAGGGGACAGGGCTGGCCGGGGGCAGTCAGCCCCAGCATTTT.

This rearrangement joins TRBV23-1 to TRBJ1-2; 7 bases fit TRBD1. TRBV23-1 is placed among ORFs of uncertain function. V was pared by 3 bases and J by 2 bases, with 3 bases of the junction left unmatched. There are 14 residues in the CDR3. The CDR3 DNA follows: TGCGCCAGCAGTCACCTGACAGGGAACTATGGCTACACCTTC. Residues: CASSHLTGNYGYTF.

The gene calls are TRBV6-5 and TRBJ1-5; 10 bases line up with TRBD1. The CDR3 contains 15 residues. The germline V gene encodes CDR1 MNHEY and CDR2 SVGAGI. The junction had 9 bases not matched to a gene; V was cut back by 7 bases and J by 6 bases. CDR3 sequence (DNA): TGTGCCAGCACCGAGGGGACAGGGGCAAGTCAGCCCCAGCATTTT. Its protein product is CASTEGTGASQPQHF.

The V gene is TRBV2, the J gene TRBJ1-2; D unresolved. The CDR3 sequence is 14 residues long. Germline values: CDR1 SNHLY, CDR2 FYNNEI. The V end lost 6 bases, the J end lost 2 bases, and 13 bases lay between the germline ends. The CDR3 DNA is TGTGCCAGCAGCCTTAACGCAGGAAACTATGGCTACACCTTC. Protein sequence: CASSLNAGNYGYTF.

The genes are TRBV5-4 and TRBJ2-7, with TRBD2 matching 7 bases. The CDR3 contains 14 residues. The V segment lost 4 bases and the J segment 3 bases; nucleotides outside the gene matches: 7. Germline V gene lookup returns CDR1 SGHNT and CDR2 YYREEE (reference sequence). As DNA, the CDR3 is TGTGCCAGCAGCCCTCGGGGGGAATACTACGAGCAGTACTTC. Translation: CASSPRGEYYEQYF.

The rearrangement uses TRBV5-1 and TRBJ2-7; D gene ambiguous. The CDR3 length is 13 residues. V was shortened by 0 bases and J by 6 bases, with 10 bases between the two germline ends. Per the germline V gene, CDR1 is SGHRS and CDR2 is YFSETQ. The CDR3 DNA follows: TGCGCCAGCAGCTTGGACACCCTCGGCGAGCAGTACTTC. It specifies CASSLDTLGEQYF. Drawing the rest from reference TRBV5-1 and TRBJ2-7, the complete variable domain is KAGVTQTPRYLIKTRGQQVTLSCSPISGHRSVSWYQQTPGQGLQFLFEYFSETQRNKGNFPGRFSGRQFSNSRSEMNVSTLELGDSALYLCASSLDTLGEQYFGPGTRLTVT.

The chain is built from TRBV14 and TRBJ1-2, with D unresolved. This CDR3 has 17 residues. Trimming took 1 base from V and 4 from J, leaving 19 bases between them. Germline-derived CDR1 and CDR2 are SGHDN and FVKESK. The CDR3 loop is CASSQGRGSWASYGYTF. The CDR3, as DNA: TGTGCCAGCAGCCAAGGTAGAGGTTCCTGGGCCTCCTATGGCTACACCTTC.

The chain has TRBV13 and TRBJ2-4, with 9 positions matching TRBD1. The CDR3 extends over 18 amino acids. With V trimmed by 4 bases and J by 4 bases, 14 bases remained unmatched. CDR1 PRHDT and CDR2 FYEKMQ come from the germline V gene (reference sequence). The CDR3 DNA reads as TGTGCCAGCAGCTCTCTCTTACCGGGACAGGGAAAAAAAAACATTCAGTACTTC. Its protein product is CASSSLLPGQGKKNIQYF.

The rearrangement uses TRBV18 and TRBJ1-2; 8 bases are shared with TRBD1. The germline V gene has CDR1 KGHSH and CDR2 LQKENI. The CDR3 totals 13 residues. J lost 7 bases, V lost 3 bases, and 4 bases had no gene match. This chain's CDR3 is CASSPPGGSGYTF. In DNA, the CDR3 is TGTGCCAGCTCACCCCCAGGGGGCTCTGGCTACACCTTC.

The rearrangement links TRBV10-1 to TRBJ1-6; TRBD1 matches at 8 bases. This CDR3 is built from 15 residues. Germline V gene lookup returns CDR1 WNHNN and CDR2 SYGVQD (reference sequence). V was pared by 3 bases and J by 6 bases, with 4 bases of the junction left unmatched. The CDR3 region is CASSDGTGPNSPLHF. The CDR3 region has the DNA TGCGCCAGCAGTGACGGGACAGGCCCTAATTCACCCCTCCACTTT.

J is TRBJ1-6 and V is TRBV27, with D unclear. The V end was cut by 3 bases, the J end by 16 bases, with 13 bases between. This CDR3 comprises 12 residues. Germline lookup yields CDR1 MNHEY and CDR2 SMNVEV (reference sequence). The CDR3 sequence is CASSFLGDQLHF. CDR3 DNA: TGTGCCAGCAGTTTTTTGGGAGACCAACTCCACTTT.

V is TRBV4-1 and J is TRBJ1-6; D possibly corresponds to TRBD1 (5 bases). With 6 bases removed from V and 7 bases from J, the gap between germline ends came to 16 bases. CDR3 length: 15 residues. Germline V gene lookup returns CDR1 MGHRA and CDR2 YSYEKL. The CDR3 DNA reads TGCGCCAGCAGACAAACGGGACGGTTGAATTCACCCCTCCACTTT. This translates into CASRQTGRLNSPLHF.

A remark on this clone: At one end the junction does not follow the germline gene, possibly because of a read error. The V gene is TRBV2, the J gene TRBJ2-2, with 8 bases fitting TRBD2. Per the germline V gene, CDR1 is SNHLY and CDR2 is FYNNEI. The CDR3 spans 13 residues. CDR3 coding DNA: TGCGGGGGGGGACCCCTAAACACCGGGGAGCTGTTTTTT. It translates to CGGGPLNTGELFF. Drawing the rest from reference TRBV2 and TRBJ2-2, the complete variable domain is EPEVTQTPSHQVTQMGQEVILRCVPISNHLYFYWYRQILGQKVEFLVSFYNNEISEKSEIFDDQFSVERPDGSNFTLKIRSTKLEDSAMYFCGGGPLNTGELFFGEGSRLTVL.

J is TRBJ2-6 and V is TRBV15; D remains unclear. The CDR3 length is 17 residues. CDR1 LNHNV and CDR2 YYDKDF come from the germline V gene (reference sequence). The ends were cut back, 0 bases at V and 1 base at J, with 10 bases in the middle. The CDR3 DNA follows: TGTGCCACCAGCAGAGATCACCTGCTATCTGGGGCCAACGTCCTGACTTTC. It specifies CATSRDHLLSGANVLTF.

The chain links TRBV5-5 to TRBJ1-6; 7 nucleotides line up with TRBD1. CDR3 length: 15 amino acids. Germline lookup yields CDR1 SGHKS and CDR2 YYEKEE (reference sequence). After removal of 4 bases from V and 7 bases from J, the junction contained 8 bases not matched to a gene. CDR3 DNA: TGTGCCAGCAGCAGCAACAGGGGTGTCAATTCACCCCTCCACTTT. It specifies CASSSNRGVNSPLHF.